Here is one TCR beta chain with its context. No cognate antigen has been identified for it. Base qualities were left out, and no much larger clone turns up one base away. The cysteine opens and the phenylalanine closes a CDR3 of 11 amino acids. Only the CDR3 region is kept as DNA, spanning 33 bases read in frame from base 1. In the germline V gene, CDR1 corresponds to SQVTM and CDR2 to ANQGSEA. Relative to germline, V is 5 bases shorter and J is 2 bases shorter, with 6 bases between their ends. The data belong to a study of T cell responses to AZD1222 COVID-19 vaccine (dated by TCRdb to 2020 to 2022). For the study in its entirety: A total of over 230 trial participants underwent TCR sequencing, of whom 200 to 220 received two doses of AZD1222 and some 25 received two doses of the MenACWY control vaccine. Enrollment into the trials was organized by age into subgroups of 18-55, 56-69 and 70-plus years, and those subgroups contained roughly 140, 27 and 60 TCR-sequenced participants, respectively.

The CDR3 regions of human TCRbeta chains were analyzed by immunosequencing. In the paper's pipeline: TCRs in the repertoires were matched against a reference library of SARS-CoV-2-specific TCRs that had been generated with the MIRA antigen-specificity platform. Breadth was defined as the fraction of unique TCRs that were SARS-CoV-2-associated. Depth was defined as the fraction of total T cells that were SARS-CoV-2-associated. Using the MIRA data, each spike-specific TCR was mapped to the spike region that the TCR reacts to and placed in a CD4 or CD8 class. Log10-transformed breadth and depth values were compared by one-way ANOVA with Sidak's multiple comparisons tests. In its TCRdb copy, this immuneACCESS table keeps in-frame sequences only and misses some clones. Where compared with another copy, unresolved V genes explain less than half of these, and the others have no known cause. That table is the source of V, J and clone size, and D and trimming were worked out from the DNA. Across this sample there are about 94,000 clones, with around 85% seen only once. 4.5% of the sample lies in the top ten.

The time point tag for this specimen amounts to: about 28 days (+/-7) after the second vaccine dose. AZD1222 recipients given second doses at about 4 weeks or at about 12 weeks were pooled, since spike-specific TCR depth and breadth were not found to differ between the two schedules. Samples from vaccinated people were obtained from the UK trials COV001 and COV002, which included a single-blind randomized controlled phase 2/3 trial of AZD1222 (ChAdOx1 nCoV-19) in healthy adults. For TCRbeta chain sequencing, PBMC samples from trial participants were taken at day 0 and at day 28 after the second dose. The investigation overall reported the following: Because no day 14 peak-response samples were available, the repertoires could be characterized only after the peak T cell response. Vaccine-associated CD4 TCRs spanned the whole spike protein, with dominant responses in regions 160-218 and 743-854. Conclusions about previously exposed vaccinees are limited, since just 6 or 7 AZD1222 recipients were seropositive for SARS-CoV-2 at baseline. Participants were mostly white British, with more females than males. The authors suggested clonal diversity may have been underestimated. In the small 56-69-year group, the increase in depth fell short of significance, most likely because of low power. Epitopes outside the regions mutated in the B.1.351 and B.1.1.7 variants were reportedly recognized by nearly half of the unique spike-specific TCRs. A significant rise in spike-specific TCR breadth and depth was observed after two AZD1222 doses relative to day 0 and relative to MenACWY recipients.

The sequences come from peripheral blood, collected 28 days after the second AZD1222 dose. The sequence was obtained from an adult who received the AZD1222 COVID-19 vaccine. The receptor chain draws on TRBV29-1 and TRBJ1-1, with no confidently assigned D gene. The CDR3: CSVRRNTEAFF. The nucleotides are TGCAGCGTTCGGAGAAACACTGAAGCTTTCTTT.